Sequencing of this TCR beta chain was carried out in a study of cytomegalovirus exposure and HLA in healthy donors. Turning to the study itself: From donors who were HLA-typed, an early data release held 80 million to 85 million unique TCRs.

Germline V gives CDR1 SGDLS, CDR2 YYNGEE. Trimming at V came to 4 bases and at J to 5 bases, leaving 14 bases not matched to a gene. The CDR3 consists of 16 residues. Primers for the PCR totalled 60 Vbeta and 13 Jbeta. The data were produced by immunoSEQ multiplex PCR, yet TCRdb's version contains in-frame clones alone and is incomplete. The sample records about 87,000 clones, over 65% being singletons. The chain recombines TRBV9 with TRBJ2-7; 8 bases fit TRBD1. This TCR was recovered from a young man in good health and CMV-seropositive. Sequenced sample: PBMCs. CDR3 region: CASSTRTGKATDEQYF. The CDR3 bases are TGTGCCAGCAGCACTAGGACAGGGAAGGCGACGGACGAGCAGTACTTC.